This TCR beta chain stems from a study of cytomegalovirus exposure and HLA in healthy donors. Per germline, CDR1 SGHNT and CDR2 YYREEE (reference sequence). The CDR3 contains 15 residues. With 4 bases removed from V and 3 bases from J, the gap between germline ends came to 14 bases. A remark on this clone: Its antigen is not known.

Study-level results: Three chains linked to CMV were shown in vitro to be specific for CMV antigens.

This PCR relied on a set of 60 Vbeta primers and 13 Jbeta primers. Some clones are missing from TCRdb's copy, which holds only in-frame ones; the method was immunoSEQ multiplex PCR. This table has over 200,000 clones, approximately 80% appearing once. The sequencing input was PBMCs. The TCR comes from a woman aged 40 to 49 in good health and CMV-seronegative. The rearrangement links TRBV5-4 to TRBJ1-3, with D possibly matching TRBD1 (5 bases). In DNA, the CDR3 is TGTGCCAGCAGCCAGGGCGGTGTTCTTGGAAACACCATATATTTT. Its protein is CASSQGGVLGNTIYF.